This T cell receptor beta chain was sequenced for a study of immune evolution from preneoplasia to lung adenocarcinoma. The assay was immunoSEQ multiplex PCR, and TCRdb's table has in-frame clones only and misses some. This table holds around 7,000 clones, roughly 70% found once. Study observations and caveats: From normal lung to invasive adenocarcinoma, top clone frequencies appeared to decrease.

V dropped 7 bases and J dropped 0 bases, with 15 bases sitting between them. The CDR3 consists of 15 residues. The germline V gene encodes CDR1 KGHSY and CDR2 FQNENV. Premalignant or tumor cells were enriched by macro-dissection after pathologic assessment. As concerns this clone: Its antigen is still unknown.

The sequenced sample was FFPE atypical adenomatous hyperplasia tissue from the lung. Subset in this sample: atypical adenomatous hyperplasia (AAH), lung preneoplasia. The sequence came from a donor older than 65 with lung adenocarcinoma. Some clones in this sample may be carry-over from other donors' samples. The V gene is TRBV16, the J gene TRBJ1-1; no firm D call. The CDR3 region is CASKGHREMNTEAFF. In DNA form, the CDR3 reads TGTGCCAGCAAGGGTCATCGGGAAATGAACACTGAAGCTTTCTTT.